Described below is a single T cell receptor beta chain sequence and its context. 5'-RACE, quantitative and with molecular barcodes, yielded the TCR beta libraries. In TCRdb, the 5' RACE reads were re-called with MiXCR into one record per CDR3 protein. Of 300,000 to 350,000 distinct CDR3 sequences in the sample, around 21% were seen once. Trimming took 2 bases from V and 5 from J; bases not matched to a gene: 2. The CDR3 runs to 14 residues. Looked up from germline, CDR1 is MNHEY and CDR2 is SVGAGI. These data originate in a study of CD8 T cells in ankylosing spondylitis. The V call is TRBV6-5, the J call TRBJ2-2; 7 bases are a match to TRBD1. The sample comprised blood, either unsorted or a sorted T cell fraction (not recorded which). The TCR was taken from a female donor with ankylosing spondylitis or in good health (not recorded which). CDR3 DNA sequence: TGTGCCAGCAGTTACGTGACAGGGACCGGGGAGCTGTTTTTT. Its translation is CASSYVTGTGELFF.